Below, one TCR beta chain is given with its context. Its antigen is unidentified. Losses at the gene ends were 5 bases for V and 4 bases for J; bases not matched to a gene: 7. Germline V gene sequence: CDR1 SGHTA, CDR2 FQGTGA. The CDR3 spans 14 residues. PCR primers comprised 60 Vbeta and 13 Jbeta primers. The protocol was immunoSEQ multiplex PCR, while the TCRdb copy is restricted to in-frame clones and leaves out a portion. The sample shows about 130,000 clones, roughly 70% of them seen only once. The data originate from a study of cytomegalovirus exposure and HLA in healthy donors. Study conclusions and caveats: A missense variant in DCLRE1C was later tied to TCR beta V- and J-gene trimming. The classifier reportedly diagnosed cytomegalovirus status with high sensitivity and specificity.

This sequence was found in a man aged 35-49 years in good health and CMV-seronegative. Input material: PBMCs. This chain connects TRBV7-3 to TRBJ2-7; 8 positions match TRBD2. The CDR3 region is CASSVGSGVYEQYF. In DNA form, the CDR3 reads TGTGCCAGCAGCGTAGGTAGCGGGGTATACGAGCAGTACTTC.